This T cell receptor beta chain comes out of a study of monozygotic twins with inflammatory bowel disease. T cells were not sorted, and total RNA was isolated straight from whole blood. TCRdb reprocessed the 5' RACE reads and stores each CDR3 protein as one record, lacking DNA. The sample data list approximately 120,000 distinct CDR3 sequences. Comment on this clonotype: Its antigen is not identified.

Study conclusions and caveats: Cells of different T cell subtypes could not be told apart. Reduced clonotype sharing with other individuals was observed in IBD patients relative to healthy twins, especially with disease activity. Concordance status among twins (concordant versus discordant) showed no link to repertoire similarity, possibly from limited power.

Sequencing was carried out using blood. This TCR was sampled from a human donor with ulcerative colitis or Crohn's disease, or a healthy co-twin of an affected twin (not recorded which).

CDR3: CASNAGANVLTF. This chain joins TRBV19 and TRBJ2-6. This CDR3 is built from 12 residues. The germline CDR1 and CDR2 sequences are LNHDA and SQIVND (reference sequence).